Listed below are T cell receptor beta chains from one sample, sequenced in a study of T cell responses to AZD1222 COVID-19 vaccine. Profiling relied on immunoSEQ multiplex PCR, and the TCRdb table lists in-frame clones only, not all of them. The sample shows about 150,000 clones, around 90% of them seen only once. The sample was peripheral blood, taken 28 days after the second AZD1222 dose. These receptors originate from an adult who received the AZD1222 COVID-19 vaccine. Both conserved end residues are trimmed from each CDR3.

TRBJ2-2,TRBV12-5,ARDLGEDTGELF
TRBJ2-1,TRBV10-3,AISESQSSSYNEQF
TRBJ2-1,TRBV28,ASTLGGTSGSSSQF
TRBJ1-5,TRBV2,ASSPDRGSNQPQH
TRBJ2-5,TRBV19,ASRRDRQETQY
TRBJ1-1,TRBV19,ASSGVKTEAF
TRBJ1-5,TRBV6-5,ASNRDSNQPQH
TRBJ1-1,TRBV29-1,SVKWDRENTEAF
TRBJ2-1,TRBV18,ASSEDYSSSYNEQF
TRBJ2-7,TRBV3-1/TRBV3-2,ASSRLQGSEQY
TRBJ2-1,TRBV7-9,ASSPHGPHNEQF
TRBJ1-1,TRBV6-4,ASSTDLNTEAF
TRBJ2-1,TRBV27,ASSFRGQYNEQF
TRBJ1-5,TRBV5-1,ASSLLKVGTENQPQH
TRBJ1-1,TRBV5-1,ASGITGGPPEAF
TRBJ2-1,TRBV10-3,AISGAGGGNEQF
TRBJ1-5,TRBV19,ASTKESLELNQPQH
TRBJ2-5,TRBV30,AWSVQGQETQY
TRBJ1-2,TRBV27,ASSSVSGRVNYGYT
TRBJ1-2,TRBV25-1,ASSDVGETGYT
TRBJ2-7,TRBV9,ASSSGLAGGYEQY
TRBJ2-1,TRBV3-1/TRBV3-2,ASSQERSFEQF
TRBJ2-5,TRBV14,ASSDRLAPTRETQY
TRBJ1-5,TRBV6-5,ASRQGPTQPQH
TRBJ1-2,TRBV12-5,ASGLVRGVGYT
TRBJ1-2,TRBV28,ASSPYPLAGGDVYGYT
TRBJ1-2,TRBV5-1,ASSFGTDYGYT
TRBJ1-5,TRBV19,ATQDSYSVEGNQPQH
TRBJ1-1,TRBV28,ASSLPLDRGETAF